A single TCR beta chain is shown here with its context. Its antigen is unidentified. The data belong to a study of blood T cells in healthy people across ages. Study-level background: Per two T cells, about one barcoded beta molecule was captured through template switching. Study-wide points: Higher naive T cell percentage went strongly together with higher TCR beta diversity.

The CDR3 is made up of 16 amino acids. With V trimmed by 0 bases and J by 2 bases, 5 bases remained unmatched. The germline V gene has CDR1 SGHRS and CDR2 YFSETQ. Healthy Russian Caucasian donors spanned ages roughly 6 to 90 years. For the second PCR, which ran for about 6 to 11 cycles, a sample-barcoded 5' primer and a J-beta primer mix were used. Per sample, CDR3-containing paired-end reads numbered at least 2.5 million. TCRdb processed the 5' RACE reads anew with MiXCR; each CDR3 protein has one entry. This sample has about 1.8 million distinct CDR3 sequences; about 50% occur once, and the top ten carry roughly 2%.

The sample taken for sequencing was blood. The chain employs TRBV5-1 and TRBJ2-3, with 8 bases matching TRBD2. The source is a woman aged 40 to 50 in good health. This CDR3 is CASSLEGSGATDTQYF. The CDR3, as DNA: TGCGCCAGCAGCTTGGAAGGTAGCGGGGCCACAGATACGCAGTATTTT.